This is a list of T cell receptor beta chains from one sample in a study of T cells in Graves' hyperthyroidism and ophthalmopathy. TCRdb itself ran the multiplex PCR reads through MiXCR, one entry per CDR3 protein. The table records 600,000 or so distinct CDR3 sequences, roughly 15% of them present only once. Sequenced: blood. These receptors all come from a woman aged 45 to 65 with Graves' ophthalmopathy. Each CDR3 is given with its conserved first and last residue. The order of the fields is V gene, J gene, clone size, CDR3 protein. Not every row has a clone size; where given, it reads once, few, many or a size class.

V gene: TRBV7-3
J gene: TRBJ2-1
clone size: many
CDR3 protein: CASSLKPLLAGGSYNEQFF

V gene: TRBV12-3/TRBV12-4
J gene: TRBJ2-1
clone size: many
CDR3 protein: CASTPGNEQFF

V gene: TRBV7-9
J gene: TRBJ1-4
clone size: -
CDR3 protein: CASSFFSLGGEKLFF

V gene: TRBV12-3/TRBV12-4
J gene: TRBJ2-7
clone size: many
CDR3 protein: CASSPRGTGDYEQYF

V gene: TRBV7-9
J gene: TRBJ2-1
clone size: -
CDR3 protein: CASSFQSGSYNEQFF

V gene: TRBV5-6
J gene: TRBJ1-5
clone size: few
CDR3 protein: CASSLRGEGQPQHF

V gene: TRBV30
J gene: TRBJ2-3
clone size: many
CDR3 protein: CAWSVDRGSDTQYF

V gene: TRBV5-6
J gene: TRBJ2-7
clone size: few
CDR3 protein: CASSFRGLSYEQYF

V gene: TRBV7-6
J gene: TRBJ2-5
clone size: many
CDR3 protein: CASSDPGQKQETQYF

V gene: TRBV29-1
J gene: TRBJ2-7
clone size: few
CDR3 protein: CSAKRQAMSEQYF

V gene: TRBV7-9
J gene: TRBJ2-7
clone size: -
CDR3 protein: CASTLGDLSSYEQYF

V gene: TRBV15
J gene: TRBJ1-4
clone size: -
CDR3 protein: CATSNTGTSTNEKLFF

V gene: TRBV9
J gene: TRBJ2-5
clone size: -
CDR3 protein: CASSYGTSGTLTQYF

V gene: TRBV30
J gene: TRBJ2-5
clone size: many
CDR3 protein: CAWSVTAAAWEYF

V gene: TRBV24-1
J gene: TRBJ1-1
clone size: many
CDR3 protein: CATSDLRGRNYLNTEAFF

V gene: TRBV5-1
J gene: TRBJ2-1
clone size: -
CDR3 protein: CASSFLAGGVGGEQFF

V gene: TRBV5-1
J gene: TRBJ2-1
clone size: many
CDR3 protein: CASSRYGEEQFF

V gene: TRBV7-9
J gene: TRBJ1-1
clone size: -
CDR3 protein: CASSLPGRNTEAFF

V gene: TRBV18
J gene: TRBJ2-5
clone size: many
CDR3 protein: CASSPPAARETQYF

V gene: TRBV29-1
J gene: TRBJ2-1
clone size: few
CDR3 protein: CSVDQWTGAARGLYNEQFF

V gene: TRBV5-6
J gene: TRBJ2-1
clone size: few
CDR3 protein: CASSSTRSGGFSYNEQFF

V gene: TRBV29-1
J gene: TRBJ2-2
clone size: -
CDR3 protein: CSVRDSGELFF

V gene: TRBV20-1
J gene: TRBJ2-5
clone size: many
CDR3 protein: CSARGTGIGETQYF

V gene: TRBV11-3
J gene: TRBJ2-7
clone size: many
CDR3 protein: CASSLVLSGATYEQYF

V gene: TRBV24-1
J gene: TRBJ2-1
clone size: -
CDR3 protein: CATSAGAEYNEQFF

V gene: TRBV5-6
J gene: TRBJ1-1
clone size: -
CDR3 protein: CASSLPPTGSEAFF

V gene: TRBV12-3/TRBV12-4
J gene: TRBJ1-2
clone size: -
CDR3 protein: CASSLQGHAYGYTF

V gene: TRBV7-8
J gene: TRBJ2-1
clone size: -
CDR3 protein: CASSLRASGRGSSYNEQFF

V gene: TRBV12-5
J gene: TRBJ2-2
clone size: many
CDR3 protein: CASGLEITTSTSGELFF

V gene: TRBV18
J gene: TRBJ2-3
clone size: many
CDR3 protein: CASSPLSGSADTQYF

V gene: TRBV12-3/TRBV12-4
J gene: TRBJ2-7
clone size: many
CDR3 protein: CASSRDRGGEQYF

V gene: TRBV7-2
J gene: TRBJ1-1
clone size: many
CDR3 protein: CASSSQGVGAEAFF

V gene: TRBV12-3/TRBV12-4
J gene: TRBJ2-7
clone size: many
CDR3 protein: CASSFRGMIYEQYF

V gene: TRBV7-2
J gene: TRBJ2-5
clone size: many
CDR3 protein: CASSLFAGVETQYF

V gene: TRBV19
J gene: TRBJ1-1
clone size: -
CDR3 protein: CASSTSRRERNTEAFF

V gene: TRBV7-2
J gene: TRBJ2-5
clone size: many
CDR3 protein: CASSLVSQETQYF

V gene: TRBV28
J gene: TRBJ2-6
clone size: once
CDR3 protein: CASSLERSGANVLTF

V gene: TRBV20-1
J gene: TRBJ1-4
clone size: -
CDR3 protein: CSASNPGATNEKLFF

V gene: TRBV11-2
J gene: TRBJ2-2
clone size: many
CDR3 protein: CASSLTSNTGELFF

V gene: TRBV14
J gene: TRBJ2-5
clone size: -
CDR3 protein: CASSQGAFKTQYF

V gene: TRBV28
J gene: TRBJ1-5
clone size: few
CDR3 protein: CASSMGGTNQPQHF

V gene: TRBV3-1
J gene: TRBJ1-2
clone size: many
CDR3 protein: CASSPSDRGANYGYTF

V gene: TRBV3-1
J gene: TRBJ2-7
clone size: few
CDR3 protein: CASSLLVNYEQYF

V gene: TRBV7-2
J gene: TRBJ2-7
clone size: -
CDR3 protein: CASARSEASYEQYF

V gene: TRBV5-1
J gene: TRBJ1-1
clone size: many
CDR3 protein: CASSPAAQNTEAFF

V gene: TRBV7-9
J gene: TRBJ2-2
clone size: -
CDR3 protein: CASSKRKTNTGELFF

V gene: TRBV20-1
J gene: TRBJ2-1
clone size: few
CDR3 protein: CSASPGGSGEQFF

V gene: TRBV6-1
J gene: TRBJ1-2
clone size: many
CDR3 protein: CASIKTADYGYTF

V gene: TRBV4-3
J gene: TRBJ2-7
clone size: few
CDR3 protein: CASSQELPGLAGGPMYFYEQYF

V gene: TRBV7-2
J gene: TRBJ2-1
clone size: many
CDR3 protein: CASSGETRLNEQFF

V gene: TRBV7-3
J gene: TRBJ2-6
clone size: many
CDR3 protein: CASSLSLQISGANVLTF

V gene: TRBV24-1
J gene: TRBJ2-1
clone size: many
CDR3 protein: CATSEHTGIPYNEQFF

V gene: TRBV15
J gene: TRBJ2-5
clone size: many
CDR3 protein: CATSIGGMETQYF

V gene: TRBV2
J gene: TRBJ2-7
clone size: many
CDR3 protein: CASRRRDNSYEQYF

V gene: TRBV11-3
J gene: TRBJ1-1
clone size: many
CDR3 protein: CASSFGEYTEAFF

V gene: TRBV2
J gene: TRBJ2-2
clone size: -
CDR3 protein: CASSEATRLAPNTGELFF

V gene: TRBV11-2
J gene: TRBJ2-1
clone size: many
CDR3 protein: CASSRNTGYNEQFF

V gene: TRBV7-2
J gene: TRBJ1-1
clone size: many
CDR3 protein: CASSLTSPNTEAFF

V gene: TRBV29-1
J gene: TRBJ2-5
clone size: few
CDR3 protein: CSVEFSGRAGQETQYF